This TCR beta chain was profiled in a study of CD8 T cells in Susac syndrome. A quantity of about 0.5 to 1 ug RNA underwent reverse transcription using random hexamers. Across 54 Vbeta and 13 Jbeta, TCR beta CDR3 was amplified with immunoSEQ multiplex PCR. Via MiXCR, TCRdb re-called the immunoSEQ multiplex PCR reads, giving one row per CDR3 protein. The data show some 200,000 distinct CDR3 sequences, about 91% seen once. In germline, CDR1 is SGHRS, CDR2 YFSETQ. The CDR3 length is 16 residues. V was clipped by 0 bases and J by 3 bases; unmatched bases: 5. This sequence originates from a human donor with Susac syndrome. V gene TRBV5-1 combines with J gene TRBJ2-1; 8 bases are a match to TRBD2. The sequenced sample consisted of CD4+ T cells from PBMCs. CDR3 sequence reads: CASSLEPGLGYNEQFF. CDR3 in DNA: TGCGCCAGCAGCTTGGAACCGGGACTAGGCTACAATGAGCAGTTCTTC. The full variable domain, with the rest looked up from reference TRBV5-1 and TRBJ2-1, is KAGVTQTPRYLIKTRGQQVTLSCSPISGHRSVSWYQQTPGQGLQFLFEYFSETQRNKGNFPGRFSGRQFSNSRSEMNVSTLELGDSALYLCASSLEPGLGYNEQFFGPGTRLTVL.